Listed below are T cell receptor beta chains from one sample, sequenced in a study of immune evolution from preneoplasia to lung adenocarcinoma. Sequencing was performed with immunoSEQ multiplex PCR; in TCRdb, only in-frame clones are kept and a portion is missing. This table holds about 6,300 clones, approximately 88% found once. Sequencing input: FFPE lung adenocarcinoma in situ tissue. All receptors come from a donor aged 70 or over with lung adenocarcinoma. The CDR3 runs from the conserved cysteine through the conserved F or W.

CASRRLSGRNNEQFF	TRBV6-1	TRBJ2-1
CASSLKPYNEQFF	TRBV7-9	TRBJ2-1
CASSLGARAVSEQFF	TRBV11-2	TRBJ2-1
CASSIRSGGGTDTQYF	TRBV19	TRBJ2-3
CAWRSHRGYTF	TRBV30	TRBJ1-2
CASSQGQGSYEQYF	TRBV4-1	TRBJ2-7
CASSSYVGAEAFF	TRBV7-3	TRBJ1-1
CASSLAGDISSQYF	TRBV11-3	TRBJ2-7
CASSRGSSYEQYF	TRBV7-9	TRBJ2-7
CASSSWDGGTYEQYF	TRBV11-2	TRBJ2-7
CASSPLSGTTDTQYF	TRBV18	TRBJ2-3
CASSPRTSGRYSSYNEQFF	TRBV27	TRBJ2-1
CASSLIPDTEAFF	TRBV5-5	TRBJ1-1
CASSRLGGGNTEAFF	TRBV7-2	TRBJ1-1
CAWSETMNTEAFF	TRBV30	TRBJ1-1